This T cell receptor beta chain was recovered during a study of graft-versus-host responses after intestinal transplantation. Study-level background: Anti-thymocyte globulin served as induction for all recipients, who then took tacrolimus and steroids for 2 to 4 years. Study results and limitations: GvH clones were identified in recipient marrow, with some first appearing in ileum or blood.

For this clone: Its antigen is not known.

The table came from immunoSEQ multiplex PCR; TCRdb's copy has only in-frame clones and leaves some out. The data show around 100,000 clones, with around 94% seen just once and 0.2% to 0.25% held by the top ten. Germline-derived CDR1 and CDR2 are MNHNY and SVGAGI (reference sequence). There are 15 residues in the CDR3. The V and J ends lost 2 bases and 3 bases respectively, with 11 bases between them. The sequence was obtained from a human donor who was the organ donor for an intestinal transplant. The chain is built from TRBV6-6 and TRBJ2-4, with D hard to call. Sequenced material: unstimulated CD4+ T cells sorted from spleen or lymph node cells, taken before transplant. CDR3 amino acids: CASSYGSTGKNIQYF. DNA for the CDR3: TGTGCCAGCAGTTACGGAAGTACGGGCAAAAACATTCAGTACTTC.